This section outlines one T cell receptor (beta chain) sequence together with its context. The clone's antigen remains unknown. There are no base qualities to consult, and no much larger clone falls within one base. The donors were healthy, HIV-negative adults with no recently reported acute infections or vaccinations. Every donor was a Caucasian adult living in Nashville, Tennessee, USA. CD4+ T cells were enriched by magnetic negative selection, after which naive cells were positively selected on CD45RA and the negative fraction was taken as the memory subset. Blood was obtained by leukapheresis, after which PBMCs were separated by Ficoll-Histopaque density gradient centrifugation and cryopreserved in liquid nitrogen vapor phase. Analytical flow cytometry was used to check the purity and quantity of each magnetically sorted T cell population. Genomic DNA was isolated from every sorted fraction and measured by UV absorbance on a Nanodrop 2000c.

This entry is derived from a study of shared clonotypes between healthy human individuals (dated by TCRdb to the early 2020s). Concerning the study at large: The cohort included three men and a couple of women between 18 and 49 years of age. For each donor, three plates each were used for CD4 naive and CD4 memory, two plates were used for CD8 naive, and one plate was used for CD8 memory. Each donor's leukapheresis produced roughly between roughly 0.85 and 10 billion PBMCs. The study deeply sequenced blood TCR repertoires of about 5 healthy adults to estimate repertoire size and the extent of clonotype sharing between individuals. To increase sequencing depth and limit assay-specific biases, TCR repertoire library preparation and sequencing were carried out by different laboratories using diverse techniques. What the work shows at the level of the full study, not this receptor alone: Sampling was restricted to blood, and TCR repertoires in tissue are likely to differ from TCR repertoires in blood. Clonotypes shared by all four sorted-subset donors showed higher generation probabilities than non-shared clonotypes. The small number of donors limited the genetic and exposure-history diversity represented. Across a handful of donors, around 5% of naive CD4, over 3% of naive CD8, 2% to 2.5% of memory CD4, and under 0.45% of memory CD8 clonotypes were shared. Pairwise subsampling led to the expectation that sequencing depth would affect the degree of clonotype sharing among donors. Incomplete sequencing was indicated by rarefaction of sorted-subset datasets, despite the large sequencing depth. Naive subsets generally had larger estimated clonotype richness than memory subsets did.

Using the deep immunoSEQ assay, TCR CDR3 regions were amplified from genomic DNA by multiplex PCR. Extracted genomic DNA from each cell subset was spread evenly across all wells of several immunoSEQ 96-well plates, with each plate serving as a replicate. For sorted subsets, approximately 0.2 ug of genomic DNA, equivalent to 25,000 to 35,000 T cell genomes, went into each replicate PCR. Purified libraries were measured with a Qubit 3.0 fluorometer, size-checked on a Bioanalyzer 2100, and measured again with the KAPA Library Quantification kit. A separate single-read 150-cycle Illumina NextSeq 550 flow cell was used to sequence each immunoSEQ 96-well plate. As for how the authors treated the data: Because the immunoSEQ output held only junctional sequences and lacked quality scores, the filtering could not match the filtering applied to full-length reads. Sequences were annotated with PyIR, a Python wrapper for IgBLAST v1.9, and V/J genes and CDR3 were assigned using IMGT germline references. Reads with weak V/J assignments (E-value above 1e-6), missing CDR3, stop codons, out-of-frame junctions, or ambiguous translated residues were removed. V3J clonotypes were defined as sequences sharing an identical inferred V gene, J gene, and CDR3 amino acid sequence. To compute the percentage overlap between repertoires, the number of shared unique clonotypes was divided by the size of the smaller repertoire. Repertoire richness was assessed with RTK rarefaction, the Chao1 estimator, and Recon v2.1 estimates of unobserved clonotypes. OLGA was used to compute generation probabilities for all TCRbeta clonotypes that the gDNA method yielded from several donors. TCRdb obtained this table from immuneACCESS and retained in-frame rearrangements with V and J assigned. These tables miss some clones; where compared with another copy, unresolved V genes account for less than half of the shortfall, and the remainder is unexplained. The DNA was the basis for D and trimming; V, J and clone size are from that table. For this sample there are about 2.4 million clones; roughly 93% appear just once. The ten largest clones capture approximately 0.36% of the sample.

The receptor comes from a man younger than 35 in good health. Some clones in this sample may be carry-over from other donors' samples. The sample consisted of naive CD4+ T cells from PBMCs. The cell subset or site label corresponds to: CD45RA+ positively selected.

CDR3 loop: CASSLGGFSYEQYF. The base sequence is TGTGCCAGCAGTCTGGGGGGGTTCTCCTACGAGCAGTACTTC. The chain couples TRBV2 to TRBJ2-7; 7 nucleotides in the junction match TRBD2. For CDR1 and CDR2, the germline V gene lists SNHLY and FYNNEI. Trimmed from V: 5 bases; trimmed from J: 0 bases; junction bases lacking a gene match: 4. Measured from the cysteine to the phenylalanine, the CDR3 is 14 residues long. The read is trimmed to its CDR3 DNA, 42 bases read in frame from base 1.